These 12 T cell receptor beta chains share one sample of origin, sequenced in a study of T cell responses to AZD1222 COVID-19 vaccine. The assay was immunoSEQ multiplex PCR, and TCRdb's table has in-frame clones only and misses some. Of more than 80,000 clones in the sample, nearly 90% were seen once. The specimen was peripheral blood, collected on day 0 of AZD1222 vaccination. These receptors were obtained from an adult in good health.

The genes are TRBV6-1 and TRBJ2-1, with a weak D call TRBD2 (6 bases). Trimming took 2 bases from V and 0 from J, leaving 20 bases between them. Germline V gene data show CDR1 as MNHNS and CDR2 as SASEGT. The CDR3 sequence is 19 residues long. The CDR3 coding sequence is TGTGCCAGCAGTGAATGGGAAAGCGGGTATGGGAGCTCCTACAATGAGCAGTTCTTC. This gives the protein CASSEWESGYGSSYNEQFF.

This CDR3 is CASSIVIGEGDTEAFF. The CDR3 DNA is TGTGCCAGTAGTATAGTTATCGGGGAAGGGGACACTGAAGCTTTCTTT. The V and J genes are TRBV19 and TRBJ1-1; a weak D match, TRBD1 (5 bases). The CDR3 runs 16 residues. V shed 1 base and J shed 3 bases, with 15 bases lying between them. Germline V gives CDR1 LNHDA, CDR2 SQIVND (reference sequence).

V is TRBV5-6 and J is TRBJ1-1; D might be TRBD1 (5 bases). The length of the CDR3 is 13 residues. Trimming stripped 1 base from V and 7 bases from J, with 11 bases between. Germline CDR1 and CDR2: SGHDT and YYEEEE. CDR3 loop: CASSLFVQGEAFF. CDR3 nucleotide sequence: TGTGCCAGCAGCTTGTTTGTGCAGGGTGAAGCTTTCTTT.

The chain combines TRBV25-1 with TRBJ2-7, with TRBD1 identical over 11 bases. The CDR3 extends over 14 amino acids. J gave up 3 bases and V 6 bases, and 4 bases lay outside the gene matches. Germline lookup yields CDR1 MGHDK and CDR2 SYGVNS. The CDR3 region has the DNA TGTGCCAGCAGCAAGGGACAGGGGGGCTACGAGCAGTACTTC. This sequence encodes CASSKGQGGYEQYF.

This clone appeared once. The V and J genes are TRBV27 and TRBJ2-1; no firm D call. The CDR3 length is 13 residues. V was trimmed by 6 bases and J by 6 bases, leaving 12 bases between them. Germline values: CDR1 MNHEY, CDR2 SMNVEV (reference sequence). This CDR3 is CASSSSRINEQFF. CDR3 DNA: TGTGCCAGCAGCTCAAGCCGGATCAATGAGCAGTTCTTC.

The chain employs TRBV7-2 and TRBJ2-7; weak D call: TRBD2 (6 bases). CDR1 and CDR2 (germline): SGHTA, FQGNSA. V shed 10 bases and J shed 2 bases, with 18 bases lying between them. CDR3 size: 14 residues. CDR3 residues: CATQTGGATYEQYF. CDR3 in DNA: TGTGCCACCCAGACCGGCGGGGCGACCTACGAGCAGTACTTC.

This clone came up a few times. This chain connects TRBV28 to TRBJ1-1; weak D call: TRBD1 (5 bases). Per germline, CDR1 MDHEN and CDR2 SYDVKM. This CDR3 is built from 14 residues. With 0 bases removed from V and 2 bases from J, the gap between germline ends came to 7 bases. The CDR3 DNA sequence: TGTGCCAGCAGTTTATGGGACACCAACACTGAAGCTTTCTTT. Translated, it gives CASSLWDTNTEAFF.

V gene TRBV5-5 combines with J gene TRBJ2-1, with 12 bases aligning to TRBD2. In germline, CDR1 is SGHKS, CDR2 YYEKEE (reference sequence). The V segment lost 4 bases and the J segment 0 bases; nucleotides outside the gene matches: 8. The CDR3 is 18 residues long. Written as DNA, the CDR3 is TGTGCCAGCAGCGCAGGGACGGGACTAGCGGGCTCCTACAATGAGCAGTTCTTC. It specifies CASSAGTGLAGSYNEQFF. Full variable domain (remainder filled in from reference TRBV5-5 and TRBJ2-1): DAGVTQSPTHLIKTRGQQVTLRCSPISGHKSVSWYQQVLGQGPQFIFQYYEKEERGRGNFPDRFSARQFPNYSSELNVNALLLGDSALYLCASSAGTGLAGSYNEQFFGPGTRLTVL.

The rearrangement joins TRBV30 to TRBJ1-5; 7 nucleotides match TRBD1. The V segment lost 0 bases and the J segment 2 bases; nucleotides outside the gene matches: 7. This CDR3 has 16 amino acids. Germline V lookup: CDR1 GTSNPN, CDR2 SVGIG (reference sequence). The DNA of the CDR3 is TGTGCCTGGAGTGTATGGGTAGGGGGCGGCAATCAGCCCCAGCATTTT. It specifies CAWSVWVGGGNQPQHF.

In DNA form, the CDR3 reads TGTGCCAGCAGCTTGGGCACTTATAGCAATCAGCCCCAGCATTTT. Residues: CASSLGTYSNQPQHF. The V gene is TRBV5-6, the J gene TRBJ1-5; no reliable D call. Trimming removed 0 bases from V and 0 bases from J, with 7 bases in between. Germline lookup yields CDR1 SGHDT and CDR2 YYEEEE. The CDR3 runs to 15 residues.

This clone was seen a single time. The chain has TRBV28 and TRBJ2-5, with D maybe TRBD2 (5 bases). This CDR3 comprises 16 residues. The germline gives CDR1 MDHEN, CDR2 SYDVKM. V lost 6 bases, J lost 1 base, and 18 bases lay in between. The CDR3 loop is CASRNRPGIGQETQYF. The CDR3 nucleotides read TGTGCCAGCAGAAACAGACCGGGAATCGGCCAAGAGACCCAGTACTTC.

This rearrangement joins TRBV5-1 to TRBJ2-6; D ambiguous. The CDR3 length is 16 residues. V lost 1 base and J lost 4, with 12 bases in between. Per the germline V gene, CDR1 is SGHRS and CDR2 is YFSETQ. CDR3 residues: CASSLSSVPGANVLTF. Here the CDR3 DNA reads TGCGCCAGCAGCTTGTCGTCCGTACCCGGGGCCAACGTCCTGACTTTC.